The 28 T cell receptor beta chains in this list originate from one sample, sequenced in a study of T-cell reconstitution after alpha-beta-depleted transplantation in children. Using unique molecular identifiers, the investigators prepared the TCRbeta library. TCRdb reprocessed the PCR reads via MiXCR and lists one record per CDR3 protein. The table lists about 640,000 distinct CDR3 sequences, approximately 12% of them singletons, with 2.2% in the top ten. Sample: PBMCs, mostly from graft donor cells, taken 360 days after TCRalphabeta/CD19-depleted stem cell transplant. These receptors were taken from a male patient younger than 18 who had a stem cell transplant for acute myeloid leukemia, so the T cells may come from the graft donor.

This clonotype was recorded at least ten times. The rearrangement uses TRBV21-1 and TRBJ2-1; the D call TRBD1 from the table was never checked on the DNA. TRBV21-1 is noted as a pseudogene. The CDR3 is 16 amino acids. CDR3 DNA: TGTGCCAGCAGCAAAGCAGGTTGCAGGGAATACAATGAGCAGTTCTTC. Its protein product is CASSKAGCREYNEQFF.

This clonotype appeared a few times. In DNA, the CDR3 is TGTGCCAGCAGTTACTCCGCTGTCTCACCTAATTCACCCCTCCACTTT. Amino acids: CASSYSAVSPNSPLHF. The V and J genes are TRBV6-5 and TRBJ1-6; D not certain. Per the germline V gene, CDR1 is MNHEY and CDR2 is SVGAGI. V lost 0 bases and J lost 6, with 12 bases in between. The CDR3 is made up of 16 amino acids.

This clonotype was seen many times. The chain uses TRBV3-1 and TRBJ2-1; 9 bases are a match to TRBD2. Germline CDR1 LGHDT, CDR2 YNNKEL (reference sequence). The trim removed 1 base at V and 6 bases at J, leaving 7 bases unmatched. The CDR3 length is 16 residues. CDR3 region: CASSQGRLAEINEQFF. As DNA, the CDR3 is TGTGCCAGCAGCCAAGGAAGACTAGCGGAAATCAATGAGCAGTTCTTC.

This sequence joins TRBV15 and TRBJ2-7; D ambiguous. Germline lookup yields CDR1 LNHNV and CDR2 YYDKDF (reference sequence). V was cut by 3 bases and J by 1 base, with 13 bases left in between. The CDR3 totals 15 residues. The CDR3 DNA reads TGTGCCACCAGCAGCAGAGGTGGGCGGTCCTACGAGCAGTACTTC. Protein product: CATSSRGGRSYEQYF.

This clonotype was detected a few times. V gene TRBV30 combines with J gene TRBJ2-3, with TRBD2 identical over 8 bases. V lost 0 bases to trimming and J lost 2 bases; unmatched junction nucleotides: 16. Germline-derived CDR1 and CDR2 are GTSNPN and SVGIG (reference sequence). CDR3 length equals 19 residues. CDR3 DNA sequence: TGTGCCTGGAGTGTCCCTGACCGTAGCGGGATCGGTTTCACAGATACGCAGTATTTT. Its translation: CAWSVPDRSGIGFTDTQYF. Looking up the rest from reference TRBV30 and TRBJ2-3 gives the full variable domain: SQTIHQWPATLVQPVGSPLSLECTVEGTSNPNLYWYRQAAGRGLQLLFYSVGIGQISSEVPQNLSASRPQDRQFILSSKKLLLSDSGFYLCAWSVPDRSGIGFTDTQYFGPGTRLTVL.

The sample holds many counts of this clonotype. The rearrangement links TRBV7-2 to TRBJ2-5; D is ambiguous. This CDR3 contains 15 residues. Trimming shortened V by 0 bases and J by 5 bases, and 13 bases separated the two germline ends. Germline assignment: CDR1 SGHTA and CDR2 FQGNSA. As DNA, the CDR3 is TGTGCCAGCAGCTTAGCGCTACCCTATGCGGAGACCCAGTACTTC. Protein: CASSLALPYAETQYF.

CDR3 in amino acids: CASRLLGDSYNEQFF. The CDR3 DNA sequence: TGTGCCAGCAGACTACTCGGGGACTCCTACAATGAGCAGTTCTTC. This rearrangement joins TRBV6-2 or TRBV6-3 to TRBJ2-1, with a possible D match to TRBD2 (5 bases). This CDR3 is built from 15 residues. The V end lost 6 bases, the J end lost 0 bases, and 12 bases lay between the germline ends. Germline-derived CDR1 and CDR2 are MNHEY and SVGEGT.

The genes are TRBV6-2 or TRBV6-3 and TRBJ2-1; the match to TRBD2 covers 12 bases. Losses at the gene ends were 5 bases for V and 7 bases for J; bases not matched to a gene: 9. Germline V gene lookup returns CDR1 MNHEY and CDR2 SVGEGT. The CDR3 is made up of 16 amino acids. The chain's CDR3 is CASSRPLAGGDNEQFF. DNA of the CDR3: TGTGCCAGCAGTCGACCCCTAGCGGGAGGGGATAATGAGCAGTTCTTC.

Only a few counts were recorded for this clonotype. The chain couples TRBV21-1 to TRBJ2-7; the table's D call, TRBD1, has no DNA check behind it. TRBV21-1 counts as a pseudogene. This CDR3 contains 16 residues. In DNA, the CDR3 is TGTGCCAGCAGCAAAGTGACAGGGGGCACCTCCTACGAGCAGTACTTC. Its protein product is CASSKVTGGTSYEQYF.

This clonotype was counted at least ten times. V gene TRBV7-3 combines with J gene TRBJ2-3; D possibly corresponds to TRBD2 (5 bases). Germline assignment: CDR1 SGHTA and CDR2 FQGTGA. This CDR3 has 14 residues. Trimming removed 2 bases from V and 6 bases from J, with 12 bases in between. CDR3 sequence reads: CASSLGNGVDTQYF. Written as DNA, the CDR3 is TGTGCCAGCAGCTTAGGAAACGGGGTGGATACGCAGTATTTT.

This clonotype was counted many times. The CDR3 sequence is CSVPAFPQETQYF. CDR3 sequence (DNA): TGCAGCGTTCCAGCGTTCCCTCAAGAGACCCAGTACTTC. The genes are TRBV29-1 and TRBJ2-5; D ambiguous. Germline values: CDR1 SQVTM, CDR2 ANQGSEA. Trimming shortened V by 5 bases and J by 2 bases, and 12 bases separated the two germline ends. The CDR3 is made up of 13 amino acids. Full variable domain (missing parts from reference TRBV29-1 and TRBJ2-5): SAVISQKPSRDICQRGTSLTIQCQVDSQVTMMFWYRQQPGQSLTLIATANQGSEATYESGFVIDKFPISRPNLTFSTLTVSNMSPEDSSIYLCSVPAFPQETQYFGPGTRLLVL.

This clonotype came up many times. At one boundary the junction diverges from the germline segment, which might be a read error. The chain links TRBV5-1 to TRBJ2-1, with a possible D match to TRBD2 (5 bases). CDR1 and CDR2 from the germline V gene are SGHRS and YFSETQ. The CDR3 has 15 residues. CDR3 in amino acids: CASSLGLALYNEQFF. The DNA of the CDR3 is TGTGCCAGCAGCTTAGGGCTAGCACTCTACAATGAGCAGTTCTTC.

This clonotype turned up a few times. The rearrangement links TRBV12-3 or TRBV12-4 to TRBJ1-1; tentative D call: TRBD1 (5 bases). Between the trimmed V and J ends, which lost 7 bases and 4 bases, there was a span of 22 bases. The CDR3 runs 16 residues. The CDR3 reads CASTLGSTQGLTEAFF. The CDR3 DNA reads TGTGCCAGCACCCTAGGGTCTACCCAGGGTCTCACTGAAGCTTTCTTT.

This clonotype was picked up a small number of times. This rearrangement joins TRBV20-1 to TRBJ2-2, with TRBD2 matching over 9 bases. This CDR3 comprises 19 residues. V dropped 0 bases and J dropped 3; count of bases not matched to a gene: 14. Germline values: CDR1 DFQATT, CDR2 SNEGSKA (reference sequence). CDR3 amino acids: CSAREIPSQAGGYTGELFF. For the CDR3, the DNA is TGCAGTGCTAGAGAGATCCCAAGCCAAGCGGGAGGTTACACCGGGGAGCTGTTTTTT.

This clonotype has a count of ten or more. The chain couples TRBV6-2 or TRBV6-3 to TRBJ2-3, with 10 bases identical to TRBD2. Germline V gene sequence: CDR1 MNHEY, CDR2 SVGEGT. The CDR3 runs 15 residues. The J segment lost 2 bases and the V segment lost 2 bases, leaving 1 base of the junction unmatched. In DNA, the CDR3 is TGTGCCAGCAGTTACACTAGCGGGAACACAGATACGCAGTATTTT. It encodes CASSYTSGNTDTQYF.

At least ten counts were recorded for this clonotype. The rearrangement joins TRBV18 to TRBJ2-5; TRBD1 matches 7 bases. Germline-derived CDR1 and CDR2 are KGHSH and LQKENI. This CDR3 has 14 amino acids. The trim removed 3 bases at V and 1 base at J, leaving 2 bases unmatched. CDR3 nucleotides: TGTGCCAGCTCACCGACAGGGAGCCAAGAGACCCAGTACTTC. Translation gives CASSPTGSQETQYF.

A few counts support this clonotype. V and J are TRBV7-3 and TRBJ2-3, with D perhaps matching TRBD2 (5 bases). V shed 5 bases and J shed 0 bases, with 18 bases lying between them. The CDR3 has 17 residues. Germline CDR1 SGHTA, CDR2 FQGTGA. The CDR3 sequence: CASSPLVPDGSTDTQYF. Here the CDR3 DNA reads TGTGCCAGCAGCCCACTAGTTCCTGACGGGAGCACAGATACGCAGTATTTT.

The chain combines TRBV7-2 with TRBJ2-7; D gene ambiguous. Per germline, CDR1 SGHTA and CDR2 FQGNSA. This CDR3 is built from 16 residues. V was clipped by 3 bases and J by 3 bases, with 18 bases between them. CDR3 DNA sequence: TGTGCCAGCAGCTTTAACGCAGAGGCCTTTTTCTACGAGCAGTACTTC. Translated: CASSFNAEAFFYEQYF. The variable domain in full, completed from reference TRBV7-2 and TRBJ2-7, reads GAGVSQSPSNKVTEKGKDVELRCDPISGHTALYWYRQSLGQGLEFLIYFQGNSAPDKSGLPSDRFSAERTGGSVSTLTIQRTQQEDSAVYLCASSFNAEAFFYEQYFGPGTRLTVT.

The CDR3, as DNA: TGTGCCATCAGGGAGGAAGTAGGAGATACGCAGTATTTT. Encoded protein: CAIREEVGDTQYF. The chain uses TRBV10-3 and TRBJ2-3; D possibly corresponds to TRBD2 (5 bases). Germline loops: CDR1 ENHRY, CDR2 SYGVKD. V dropped 6 bases and J dropped 5 bases, with 12 bases sitting between them. The CDR3 extends over 13 amino acids.

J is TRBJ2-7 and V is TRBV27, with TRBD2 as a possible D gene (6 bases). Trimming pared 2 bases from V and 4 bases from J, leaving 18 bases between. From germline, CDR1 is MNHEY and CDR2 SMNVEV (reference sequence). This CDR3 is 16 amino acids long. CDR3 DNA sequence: TGTGCCAGCAGTTTAAGCCCAAGCGGGCCTCATTACGAGCAGTACTTC. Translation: CASSLSPSGPHYEQYF.

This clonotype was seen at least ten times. CDR3 amino acids: CASSWGQGAYEQYF. CDR3 in DNA: TGTGCCAGCAGTTGGGGACAGGGGGCCTACGAGCAGTACTTC. The chain is built from TRBV6-5 and TRBJ2-7; 11 bases are shared with TRBD1. Trimming took 4 bases from V and 2 from J; bases not matched to a gene: 1. The CDR3 is 14 residues long. Germline V gene data show CDR1 as MNHEY and CDR2 as SVGAGI.

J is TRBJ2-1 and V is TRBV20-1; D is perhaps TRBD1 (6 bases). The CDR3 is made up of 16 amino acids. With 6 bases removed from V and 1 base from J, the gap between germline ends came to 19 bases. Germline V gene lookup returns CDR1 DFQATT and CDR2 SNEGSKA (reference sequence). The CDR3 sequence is CSARPGDITSYNEQFF. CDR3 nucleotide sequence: TGCAGTGCCCGCCCAGGGGATATTACTTCCTACAATGAGCAGTTCTTC.

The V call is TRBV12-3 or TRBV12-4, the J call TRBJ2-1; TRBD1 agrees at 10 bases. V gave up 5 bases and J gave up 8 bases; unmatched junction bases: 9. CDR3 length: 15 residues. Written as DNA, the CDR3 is TGTGCCAGCAGTCCCCCCAGGGACAGGGGTGATGAGCAGTTCTTC. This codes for CASSPPRDRGDEQFF.

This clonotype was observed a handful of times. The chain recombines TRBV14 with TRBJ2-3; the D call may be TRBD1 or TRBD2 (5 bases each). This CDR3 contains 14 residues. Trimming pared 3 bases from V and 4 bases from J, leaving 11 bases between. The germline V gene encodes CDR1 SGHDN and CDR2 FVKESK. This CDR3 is CASSHRGPADTQYF. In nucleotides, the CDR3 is TGTGCCAGCAGCCACCGGGGCCCGGCAGATACGCAGTATTTT.

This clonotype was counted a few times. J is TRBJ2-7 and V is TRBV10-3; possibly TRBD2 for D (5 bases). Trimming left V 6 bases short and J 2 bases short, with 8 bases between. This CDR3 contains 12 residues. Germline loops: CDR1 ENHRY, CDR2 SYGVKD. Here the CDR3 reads CAISPTTYEQYF. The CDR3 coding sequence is TGTGCCATCAGCCCGACTACCTACGAGCAGTACTTC.

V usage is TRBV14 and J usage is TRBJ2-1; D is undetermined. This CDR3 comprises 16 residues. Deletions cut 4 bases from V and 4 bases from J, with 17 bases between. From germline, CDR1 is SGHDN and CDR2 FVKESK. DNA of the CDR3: TGTGCCAGCAGCCCCATCACGCGGCCGGCGTACAATGAGCAGTTCTTC. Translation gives CASSPITRPAYNEQFF.

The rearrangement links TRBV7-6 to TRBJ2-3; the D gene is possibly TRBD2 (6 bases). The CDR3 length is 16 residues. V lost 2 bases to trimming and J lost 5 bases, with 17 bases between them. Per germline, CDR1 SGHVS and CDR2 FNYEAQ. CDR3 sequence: CASSLFSGPVGDTQYF. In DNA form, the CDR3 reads TGTGCCAGCAGCTTATTCAGCGGGCCCGTGGGAGATACGCAGTATTTT.

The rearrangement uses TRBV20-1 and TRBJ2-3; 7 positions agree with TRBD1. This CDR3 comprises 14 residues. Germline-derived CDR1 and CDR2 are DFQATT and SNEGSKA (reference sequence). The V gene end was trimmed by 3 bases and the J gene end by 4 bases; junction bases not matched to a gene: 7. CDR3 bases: TGCAGTGCTAGGGCGACAGGGTGGGCAGATACGCAGTATTTT. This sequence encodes CSARATGWADTQYF.